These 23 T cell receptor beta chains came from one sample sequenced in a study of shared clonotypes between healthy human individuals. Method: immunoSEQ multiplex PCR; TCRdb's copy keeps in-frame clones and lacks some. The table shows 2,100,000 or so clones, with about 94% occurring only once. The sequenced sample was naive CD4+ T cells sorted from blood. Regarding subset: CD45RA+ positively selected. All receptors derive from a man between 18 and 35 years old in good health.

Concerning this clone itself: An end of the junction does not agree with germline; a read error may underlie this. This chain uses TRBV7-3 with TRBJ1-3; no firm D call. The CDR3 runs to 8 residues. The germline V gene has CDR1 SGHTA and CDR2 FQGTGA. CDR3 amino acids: CASSLILF. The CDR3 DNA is TGTGCCAGCAGCTTAATTCTTTTT.

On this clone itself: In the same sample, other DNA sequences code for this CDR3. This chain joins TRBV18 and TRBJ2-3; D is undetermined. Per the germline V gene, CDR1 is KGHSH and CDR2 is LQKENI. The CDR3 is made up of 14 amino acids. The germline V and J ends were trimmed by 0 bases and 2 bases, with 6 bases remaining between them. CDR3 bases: TGTGCCAGCTCACCACCTGGGTTCACAGATACGCAGTATTTT. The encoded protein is CASSPPGFTDTQYF. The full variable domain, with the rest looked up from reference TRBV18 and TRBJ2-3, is NAGVMQNPRHLVRRRGQEARLRCSPMKGHSHVYWYRQLPEEGLKFMVYLQKENIIDESGMPKERFSAEFPKEGPSILRIQQVVRGDSAAYFCASSPPGFTDTQYFGPGTRLTVL.

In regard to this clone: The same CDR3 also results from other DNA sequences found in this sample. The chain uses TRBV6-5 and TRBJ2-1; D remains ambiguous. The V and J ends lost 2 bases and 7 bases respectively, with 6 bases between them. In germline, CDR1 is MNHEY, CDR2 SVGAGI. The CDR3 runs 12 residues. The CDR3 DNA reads TGTGCCAGCAGTTACGGCTCGAATGAGCAGTTCTTC. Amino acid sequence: CASSYGSNEQFF.

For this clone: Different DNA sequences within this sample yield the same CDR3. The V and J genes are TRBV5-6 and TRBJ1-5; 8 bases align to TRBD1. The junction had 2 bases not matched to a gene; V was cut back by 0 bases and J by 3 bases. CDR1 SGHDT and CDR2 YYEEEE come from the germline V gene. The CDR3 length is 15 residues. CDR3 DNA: TGTGCCAGCAGCTTGGGACAGGGGATCAATCAGCCCCAGCATTTT. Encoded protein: CASSLGQGINQPQHF.

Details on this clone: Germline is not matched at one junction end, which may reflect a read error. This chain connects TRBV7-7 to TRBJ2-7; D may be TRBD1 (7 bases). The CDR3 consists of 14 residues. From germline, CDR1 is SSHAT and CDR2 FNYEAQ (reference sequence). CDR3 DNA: TGTGCTAGCAGCTTAGGGGGCGGGGAATACGAGCAGTACTTC. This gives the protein CASSLGGGEYEQYF.

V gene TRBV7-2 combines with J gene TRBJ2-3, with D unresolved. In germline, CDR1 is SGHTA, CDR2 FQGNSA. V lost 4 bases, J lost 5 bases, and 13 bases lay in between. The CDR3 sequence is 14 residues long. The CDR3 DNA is TGTGCCAGCAGCTCCCCATGGGTTGGAGATACGCAGTATTTT. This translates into CASSSPWVGDTQYF.

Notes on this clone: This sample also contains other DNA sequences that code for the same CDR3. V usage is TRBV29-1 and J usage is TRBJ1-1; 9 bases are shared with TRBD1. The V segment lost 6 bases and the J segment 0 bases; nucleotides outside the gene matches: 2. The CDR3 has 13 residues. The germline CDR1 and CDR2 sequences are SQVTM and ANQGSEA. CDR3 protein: CSVGQGLNTEAFF. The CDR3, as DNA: TGCAGCGTAGGACAGGGGCTGAACACTGAAGCTTTCTTT.

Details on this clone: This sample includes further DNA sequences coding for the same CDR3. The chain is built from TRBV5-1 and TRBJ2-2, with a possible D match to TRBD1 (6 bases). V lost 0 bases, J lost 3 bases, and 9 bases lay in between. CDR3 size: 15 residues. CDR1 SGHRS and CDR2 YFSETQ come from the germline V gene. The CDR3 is CASSLGSGDTGELFF. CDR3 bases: TGCGCCAGCAGCTTGGGATCAGGGGACACCGGGGAGCTGTTTTTT.

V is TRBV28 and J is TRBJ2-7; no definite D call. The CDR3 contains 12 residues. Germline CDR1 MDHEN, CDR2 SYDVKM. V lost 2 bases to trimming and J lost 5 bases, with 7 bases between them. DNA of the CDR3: TGTGCCAGCAGTTTAAGGCAGGACGAGCAGTACTTC. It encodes CASSLRQDEQYF.

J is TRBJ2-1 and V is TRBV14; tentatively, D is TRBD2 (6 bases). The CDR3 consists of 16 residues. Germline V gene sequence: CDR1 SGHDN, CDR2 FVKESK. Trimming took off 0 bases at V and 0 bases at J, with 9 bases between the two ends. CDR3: CASSQDLTSSYNEQFF. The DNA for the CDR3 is TGTGCCAGCAGCCAAGATCTGACTAGCTCCTACAATGAGCAGTTCTTC.

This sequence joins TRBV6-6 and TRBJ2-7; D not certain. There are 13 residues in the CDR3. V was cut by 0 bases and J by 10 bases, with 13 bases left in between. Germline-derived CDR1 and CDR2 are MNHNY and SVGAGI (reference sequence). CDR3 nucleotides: TGTGCCAGCAGTTACTCGAGTGTCGGTGTACAGTACTTC. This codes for CASSYSSVGVQYF.

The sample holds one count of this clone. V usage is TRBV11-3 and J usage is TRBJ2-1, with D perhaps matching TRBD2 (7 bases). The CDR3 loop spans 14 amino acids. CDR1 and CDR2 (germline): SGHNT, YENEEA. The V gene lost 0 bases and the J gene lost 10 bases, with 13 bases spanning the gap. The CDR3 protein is CASSLDEPGGEQFF. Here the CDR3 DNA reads TGTGCCAGCAGCTTAGATGAACCGGGGGGCGAGCAGTTCTTC.

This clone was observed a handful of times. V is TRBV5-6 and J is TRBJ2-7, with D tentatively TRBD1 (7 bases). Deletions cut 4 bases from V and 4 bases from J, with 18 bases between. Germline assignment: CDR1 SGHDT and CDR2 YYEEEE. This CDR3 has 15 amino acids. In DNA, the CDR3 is TGTGCCAGCAGCCGGGTGGAGGGGGCGTGGTACGAGCAGTACTTC. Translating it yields CASSRVEGAWYEQYF. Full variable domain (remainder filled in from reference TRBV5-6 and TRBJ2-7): DAGVTQSPTHLIKTRGQQVTLRCSPKSGHDTVSWYQQALGQGPQFIFQYYEEEERQRGNFPDRFSGHQFPNYSSELNVNALLLGDSALYLCASSRVEGAWYEQYFGPGTRLTVT.

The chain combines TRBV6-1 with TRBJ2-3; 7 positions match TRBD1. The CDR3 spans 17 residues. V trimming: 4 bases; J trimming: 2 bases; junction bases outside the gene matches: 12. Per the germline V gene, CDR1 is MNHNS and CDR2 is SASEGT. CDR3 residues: CASSVNIDRANTDTQYF. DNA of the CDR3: TGTGCCAGCAGTGTAAATATAGACAGGGCGAACACAGATACGCAGTATTTT.

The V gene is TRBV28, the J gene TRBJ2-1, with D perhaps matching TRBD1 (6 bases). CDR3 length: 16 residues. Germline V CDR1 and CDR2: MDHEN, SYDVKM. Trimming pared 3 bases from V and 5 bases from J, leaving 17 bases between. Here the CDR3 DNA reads TGTGCCAGCAGTTTCAGGGGAACAGGTACCCACAATGAGCAGTTCTTC. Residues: CASSFRGTGTHNEQFF.

This CDR3 reads CASSDRWVNQPQHF. The DNA for the CDR3 is TGTGCCAGCAGTGACAGGTGGGTGAATCAGCCCCAGCATTTT. This rearrangement joins TRBV28 to TRBJ1-5; TRBD1 is a possible D gene (6 bases). The CDR3 consists of 14 residues. Germline CDR1 and CDR2: MDHEN and SYDVKM. V shed 5 bases and J shed 4 bases, with 12 bases lying between them.

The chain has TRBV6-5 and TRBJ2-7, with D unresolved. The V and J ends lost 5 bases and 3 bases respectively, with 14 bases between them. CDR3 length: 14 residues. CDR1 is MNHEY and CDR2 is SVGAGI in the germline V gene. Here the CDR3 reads CASSTSGGYYEQYF. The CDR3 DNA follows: TGTGCCAGCAGTACCTCGGGTGGCTACTACGAGCAGTACTTC.

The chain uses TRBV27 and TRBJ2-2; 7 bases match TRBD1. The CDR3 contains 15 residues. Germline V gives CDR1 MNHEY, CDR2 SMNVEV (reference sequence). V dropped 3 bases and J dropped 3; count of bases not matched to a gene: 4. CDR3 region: CASSFDRAYTGELFF. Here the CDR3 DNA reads TGTGCCAGCAGTTTTGACAGGGCGTACACCGGGGAGCTGTTTTTT.

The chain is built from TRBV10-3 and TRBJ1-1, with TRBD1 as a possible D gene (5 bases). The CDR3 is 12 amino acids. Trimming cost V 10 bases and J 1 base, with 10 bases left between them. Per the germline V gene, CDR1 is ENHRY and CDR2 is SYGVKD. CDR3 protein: CANRGGNTEAFF. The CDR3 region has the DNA TGTGCCAACCGTGGGGGGAACACTGAAGCTTTCTTT.

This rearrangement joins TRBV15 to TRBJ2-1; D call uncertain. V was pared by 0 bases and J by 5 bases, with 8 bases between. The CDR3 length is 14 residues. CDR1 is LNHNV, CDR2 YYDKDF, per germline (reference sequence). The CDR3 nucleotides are TGTGCCACCAGCAGAGATCCCAGTAACAATGAGCAGTTCTTC. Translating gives CATSRDPSNNEQFF.

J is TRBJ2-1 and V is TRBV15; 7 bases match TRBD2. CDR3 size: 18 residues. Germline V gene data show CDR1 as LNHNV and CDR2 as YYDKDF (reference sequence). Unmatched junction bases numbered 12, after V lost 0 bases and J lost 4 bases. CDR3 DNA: TGTGCCACCAGCAGAGACCCTATGGGGAGCGGGGCGTACAATGAGCAGTTCTTC. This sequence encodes CATSRDPMGSGAYNEQFF.

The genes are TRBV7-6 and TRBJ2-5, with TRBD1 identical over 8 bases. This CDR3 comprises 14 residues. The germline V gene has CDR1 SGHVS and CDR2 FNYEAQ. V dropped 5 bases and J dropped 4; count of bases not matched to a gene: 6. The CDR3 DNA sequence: TGTGCCAGCAGCCCCCAAACAGGGGGAGAGACCCAGTACTTC. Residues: CASSPQTGGETQYF.

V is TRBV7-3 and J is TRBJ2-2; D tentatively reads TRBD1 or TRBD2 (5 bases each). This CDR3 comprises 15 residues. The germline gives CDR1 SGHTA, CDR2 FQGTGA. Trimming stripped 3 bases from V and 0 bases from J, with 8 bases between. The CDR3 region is CASSLLGPNTGELFF. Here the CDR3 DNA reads TGTGCCAGCAGCTTGCTGGGACCGAACACCGGGGAGCTGTTTTTT.